This TCR beta chain was recovered during a study of blood T cell repertoires in COVID-19. Study in general: Donors in the United States, Italy and Spain gave samples during acute or convalescent COVID-19.

One Seattle source followed patients from active infection through their disease course. Original data processing: Estimates of nucleated cell counts were drawn from the amplification of reference gene primers. Profiled with immunoSEQ multiplex PCR; TCRdb holds only in-frame clones, not every one. V and J calls and clone size come straight from that table; D and trimming were deduced from the DNA. This table holds 300,000 to 400,000 clones, roughly nine tenths found once. The specimen sequenced was peripheral blood. The sequence was obtained from a woman aged 25 to 39 with COVID-19, enrolled during active disease.

CDR3: CASSSGGTSSTDTQYF. In DNA, the CDR3 is TGTGCCAGCAGCTCCGGCGGGACTAGCAGCACAGATACGCAGTATTTT. The chain couples TRBV13 to TRBJ2-3; TRBD2 matches at 9 bases. CDR1 PRHDT and CDR2 FYEKMQ come from the germline V gene (reference sequence). Germline trimming cut 4 bases from V and 0 bases from J; bases unmatched to any gene: 5. This CDR3 region has 16 residues.